These 2 T cell receptor beta chains were sequenced from one sample in a study of T cells in women clearing cervical HPV infection. The table came from immunoSEQ multiplex PCR; TCRdb's copy has only in-frame clones and leaves some out. This sample's clone table lists around 30,000 clones. Sequencing input: blood buffy coat. These receptors all stem from a woman between 18 and 69 years old with a cervical HPV16 infection that either progressed to CIN3+ or cleared (not recorded which).

Comment on this clone: The DNA ends 3 residues before the CDR3 does, and the rest of the CDR3 is filled in from the germline J gene. J is TRBJ2-1 and V is TRBV5-4; 7 bases agree with TRBD1. V trimming: 0 bases; J trimming: 7 bases; junction bases outside the gene matches: 7. The germline V gene encodes CDR1 SGHNT and CDR2 YYREEE (reference sequence). This CDR3 contains 15 residues. Partial CDR3 DNA: TGTGCCAGCAGCTTGGTTGGGACAGCCGAAAATGAG. It specifies CASSLVGTAENE. The CDR3, in full, reads CASSLVGTAENEQFF. Drawing the rest from reference TRBV5-4 and TRBJ2-1, the complete variable domain is ETGVTQSPTHLIKTRGQQVTLRCSSQSGHNTVSWYQQALGQGPQFIFQYYREEENGRGNFPPRFSGLQFPNYSSELNVNALELDDSALYLCASSLVGTAENEQFFGPGTRLTVL.

The CDR3 bases that were read are TGTGCCAGTAGGAAGGGGCCCGGACAGGGGAACACTGAA. This translates into CASRKGPGQGNTE. The whole CDR3 reads CASRKGPGQGNTEAFF. The rearrangement uses TRBV19 and TRBJ1-1; TRBD1 agrees at 8 bases. The read ends 3 residues before the CDR3 terminus; that terminus is restored from the germline J gene. Germline V gene lookup returns CDR1 LNHDA and CDR2 SQIVND (reference sequence). This CDR3 has 16 residues. J lost 1 base, V lost 6 bases, and 10 bases had no gene match.